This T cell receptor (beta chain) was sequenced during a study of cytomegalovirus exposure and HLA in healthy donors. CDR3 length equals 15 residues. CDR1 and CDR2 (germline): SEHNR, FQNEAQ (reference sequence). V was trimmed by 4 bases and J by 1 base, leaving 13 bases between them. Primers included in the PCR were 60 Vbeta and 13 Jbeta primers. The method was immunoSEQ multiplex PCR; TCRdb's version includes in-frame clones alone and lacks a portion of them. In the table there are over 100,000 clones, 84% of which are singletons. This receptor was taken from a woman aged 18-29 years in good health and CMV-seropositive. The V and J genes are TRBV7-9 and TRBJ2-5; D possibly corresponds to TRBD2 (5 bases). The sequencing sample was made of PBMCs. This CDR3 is CASSYPDSFQETQYF. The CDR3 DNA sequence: TGTGCCAGCAGCTATCCGGACTCCTTCCAAGAGACCCAGTACTTC.